This passage covers 4 T cell receptor beta chains from one sample sequenced in a study of Ad26.COV2.S vaccination and SARS-CoV-2 variants. As to treatment: roughly 18 received Ad26.COV2.S at low or high dose, single or two shots; 5 received placebo; per-sample allocation not given. Specimens were obtained on day 63 following the first vaccine or placebo injection. TCRdb keeps only in-frame clones here, not all; method: immunoSEQ multiplex PCR. The data hold roughly 500,000 clones, with around 88% observed a single time. The sample in question was peripheral blood, obtained in a trial of Ad26.COV2.S vaccine versus placebo. These receptors were obtained from a person aged 18-60 years who received the Ad26.COV2.S COVID-19 vaccine or a placebo.

The rearrangement joins TRBV28 to TRBJ1-5, with D perhaps TRBD1 (6 bases). This CDR3 has 15 amino acids. Per germline, CDR1 MDHEN and CDR2 SYDVKM. Trimming took off 6 bases at V and 3 bases at J, with 15 bases between the two ends. In DNA form, the CDR3 reads TGTGCCAGCAGGCCCGTGGGGGCTAACAATCAGCCCCAGCATTTT. As protein: CASRPVGANNQPQHF. Full variable domain (rest looked up from reference TRBV28 and TRBJ1-5): DVKVTQSSRYLVKRTGEKVFLECVQDMDHENMFWYRQDPGLGLRLIYFSYDVKMKEKGDIPEGYSVSREKKERFSLILESASTNQTSMYLCASRPVGANNQPQHFGDGTRLSIL.

As DNA, the CDR3 is TGTGCCAGTAGGCGGACAGGGTTGAACACTGAAGCTTTCTTT. Residues: CASRRTGLNTEAFF. The rearrangement links TRBV27 to TRBJ1-1, with TRBD1 matching 8 bases. The junction had 6 bases not matched to a gene; V was cut back by 9 bases and J by 0 bases. This CDR3 comprises 14 residues. The V gene's germline CDR1 is MNHEY and CDR2 SMNVEV (reference sequence).

V usage is TRBV2 and J usage is TRBJ2-1, with D possibly TRBD2 on 6 matching bases. CDR1 is SNHLY, CDR2 FYNNEI, per germline. The CDR3 is 13 residues long. V lost 7 bases to trimming and J lost 7 bases, with 14 bases between them. The CDR3 DNA sequence: TGTGCCAGCATAGTTGGCGGGAAAAATGAGCAGTTCTTC. This gives the protein CASIVGGKNEQFF. The variable domain in full, completed from reference TRBV2 and TRBJ2-1, reads EPEVTQTPSHQVTQMGQEVILRCVPISNHLYFYWYRQILGQKVEFLVSFYNNEISEKSEIFDDQFSVERPDGSNFTLKIRSTKLEDSAMYFCASIVGGKNEQFFGPGTRLTVL.

The chain carries TRBV6-5 and TRBJ2-2, with D tentatively TRBD1 (6 bases). This CDR3 region has 14 residues. CDR1 is MNHEY, CDR2 SVGAGI, per germline. V was clipped by 4 bases and J by 4 bases, with 10 bases between them. The DNA of the CDR3 is TGTGCCAGCAGTTTCGGGACACTCACCGGGGAGCTGTTTTTT. This codes for CASSFGTLTGELFF.